This T cell receptor beta chain was recorded in a study of blood T cells in healthy people across ages (dated by TCRdb to the mid-2010s). Some background on the complete study: Template switching captured roughly one uniquely barcoded TCR beta cDNA molecule per two T cells in model experiments. Using deep sequencing normalized with unique cDNA molecular identifiers, the study measured how TCR beta repertoire diversity changes with age. The donors were divided into four age groups: young (average around 17 years), middle-aged (roughly 42), aged (under 70) and long-lived (around 80). Two additional independent replicas of 1 million unique cDNA reads from the same blood draw were analyzed for two donors (one aged 18 to 30 and one aged 80 or older).

The full study reports these points: Observed TCR beta diversity per million T cells fell roughly linearly with age, and a significant reduction was already apparent by age around 40. Compared with the aged group, the long-lived group had more naive CD4+ T cells, fewer expanded clones and increased TCR diversity, a pattern suggesting age selection. Estimates of total diversity based on one million sequenced T cells were regarded as lower bounds and as underestimates. Since profiling was done on bulk unsorted PBMCs, naive and antigen-experienced compartments could not be conclusively compared. Donor CMV infection status was unknown, potentially confounding age-related changes in expanded clonotypes. A strong correlation was found between observed TCR beta diversity and the percentage of naive T cells measured by flow cytometry.

Per the germline V gene, MDHEN is the CDR1 and SYDVKM is the CDR2. The V and J ends are trimmed by 1 base and 7 bases, leaving 17 bases between them. Counted from cysteine to phenylalanine, this CDR3 has 17 amino acids. The kept DNA is CDR3 alone, 51 bases in frame from the first base. Donors were under 40 systemically healthy Caucasian individuals from Russia aged 6 to 90 years. Approximately 10 milliliters of peripheral blood were collected from each donor into EDTA-treated Vacutainer tubes. Ficoll-Paque density-gradient centrifugation was used to isolate PBMCs, with at least 6.5 million obtained per sample. Total RNA, at least 5.5 micrograms per sample, was extracted from PBMCs with Trizol reagent. Naive CD45RAhigh/CD27high T cell percentages were measured by flow cytometry on a PBMC aliquot from every donor. This clonotype was found a few times. What antigen it recognizes has not been identified. The sample holds no much larger clone one base away, and base qualities are not on file.

Receptors were amplified or captured by 5' RACE. Sequencing relied on an Illumina HiSeq 2500. A second PCR of about 7 to 12 cycles was run with a J-beta primer mix and a sample-barcoded 5' primer. Each TCR beta cDNA molecule received a unique molecular identifier from a template-switch 5' adaptor carrying 12 random nucleotides. Each sample yielded at least 2.5 million CDR3-containing paired-end reads. First-strand cDNA was synthesized from all RNA with the Mint cDNA synthesis kit, primed by a TRBC-specific oligonucleotide. All cDNA was treated with uracil-DNA glycosylase and then went through a first 18-cycle PCR with the universal primers M1SS and BC2_uni_R. The source study handled its data this way. For normalization, 1 million high-quality reads were randomly selected from each sample, with every read carrying a distinct molecular identifier. Reads with shared molecular identifiers were discarded instead of being binned into consensus sequences. MiTCR, set to a Q25 quality threshold and the strictest error-elimination algorithm, was used for CDR3 identification, clonotype clustering and error correction. A nonparametric unseen species model using Euler transformation provided a lower-bound estimate of total TCR beta diversity. In TCRdb, the public reads were trimmed at Q25 with fastp and aligned with MiXCR, with productive beta chains retained. Identical CDR3 proteins give one entry, which carries the most common genes and DNA. The V and J calls follow TCRdb's processing rather than the paper's. The sample table contains some 760,000 distinct CDR3 sequences; only one count was recorded for approximately 25% of them. The biggest ten clones account for roughly 3.5% of the sample.

The same sample was also studied in work on T cells of mothers and their children. As that second paper reports: Nine systemically healthy Caucasian individuals, comprising three mothers and their six children, were included as donors. cDNA synthesis used all of the extracted RNA, with 1.5 ug of RNA in each 15 ul reaction. Sample barcodes and 2-4 random nucleotides were added via the M1S primer in the second PCR. Over 9 million TCR beta CDR3 reads came from each mother, compared with approximately 3 million reads from each child. In both related and unrelated pairs, thymic selection shapes the output of TCR recombination in a similar way, with inherited differences having only a minor effect. Related mother-child pairs always showed normalized repertoire overlap that was slightly higher than in unrelated mother-child pairs, though the difference was never significant. With a sensitivity of 90 to 100 clones per million clonotypes, no persistent microchimeric T cell clones were detected. In the study, deep NGS was used to compare the TCR beta repertoires of mothers and children, and features distinguishing related mother-child pairs from unrelated individuals were sought. Mothers averaged about 40 +/- 4 years of age and children averaged around 11 +/- 4 years. After adapter ligation with NEBNext reagents, the libraries were sequenced on Illumina HiSeq 2000 with 100+100 nt paired-end reads. To prevent cross-contamination, the mother and child libraries were prepared one month apart and sequenced in separate runs. For each donor, between about 450,000 and 2,300,000 distinct TCR beta clonotypes were identified. Naive TCR beta clonotypes were estimated from low-frequency clonotypes matched to each donor's FACS-determined naive share, without sorting.

The TCR sequence derives from a boy aged 10-17 years in good health. The chain uses TRBV28 and TRBJ1-6; the D gene is not confidently resolved. The specimen was blood. The DNA sequence follows: TGTGCCAGCAGTTTATCTCAACTAGGAGCTCTGAATTCACCCCTCCACTTT. Its protein is CASSLSQLGALNSPLHF. Outside the CDR3, residues come from the reference TRBV28 and TRBJ1-6 proteins, so the full variable domain is: DVKVTQSSRYLVKRTGEKVFLECVQDMDHENMFWYRQDPGLGLRLIYFSYDVKMKEKGDIPEGYSVSREKKERFSLILESASTNQTSMYLCASSLSQLGALNSPLHFGNGTRLTVT.